The 12 T cell receptor beta chains reported below all come from one sample, sequenced in a study of blood T cell repertoires in COVID-19. Assay used: immunoSEQ multiplex PCR; TCRdb lists only in-frame clones, some missing. The sample yields over 100,000 clones, roughly 86% seen once. The source material was peripheral blood. These receptors were obtained from a man between 40 and 49 years old with active or convalescent COVID-19.

V is TRBV19 and J is TRBJ1-2; D uncertain. Deletions cut 3 bases from V and 5 bases from J, with 4 bases between. The V gene's germline CDR1 is LNHDA and CDR2 SQIVND (reference sequence). The CDR3 contains 11 residues. The CDR3, as DNA: TGTGCCAGTAGTATGAGATATGGCTACACCTTC. Translation gives CASSMRYGYTF.

The J gene is TRBJ2-2, the V gene TRBV6-5; 11 bases fit TRBD2. The V segment lost 7 bases and the J segment 2 bases; nucleotides outside the gene matches: 3. The CDR3 has 15 amino acids. Germline V lookup: CDR1 MNHEY, CDR2 SVGAGI. CDR3 sequence reads: CASTLAGDNTGELFF. In DNA form, the CDR3 reads TGTGCCAGCACACTAGCGGGGGATAACACCGGGGAGCTGTTTTTT.

V and J are TRBV7-6 and TRBJ2-1; 10 nucleotides align to TRBD1. CDR1 is SGHVS, CDR2 FNYEAQ, per germline. This CDR3 has 15 residues. The J segment lost 4 bases and the V segment lost 4 bases, leaving 4 bases of the junction unmatched. The CDR3 nucleotides read TGTGCCAGCAGCTCGGGACAGGGGCGGTACAATGAGCAGTTCTTC. It is translated as CASSSGQGRYNEQFF.

The rearrangement joins TRBV12-2 to TRBJ2-1; the table assigns TRBD2, which was not confirmed against the DNA. TRBV12-2 is designated a pseudogene. CDR3 length equals 16 residues. In DNA form, the CDR3 reads TGTGCAAGTCGCTTACCACTAGAGGGCCGTCAGCATGAGCAGTTCTTC. This sequence encodes CASRLPLEGRQHEQFF.

The V gene is TRBV9, the J gene TRBJ2-5, with 7 bases lining up with TRBD1. Trimming at V came to 4 bases and at J to 2 bases, leaving 11 bases not matched to a gene. This CDR3 is built from 16 residues. Per germline, CDR1 SGDLS and CDR2 YYNGEE. The CDR3 spells CASSTFSQGPQETQYF. The CDR3 nucleotides are TGTGCCAGCAGCACCTTCTCACAGGGGCCTCAAGAGACCCAGTACTTC.

The J gene is TRBJ1-5, the V gene TRBV19; D is undetermined. The CDR3 covers 14 residues. Deletions cut 10 bases from V and 0 bases from J, with 13 bases between. Germline values: CDR1 LNHDA, CDR2 SQIVND (reference sequence). The CDR3, as DNA: TGTGCCACTGGCCTGGCCGTTAGCAATCAGCCCCAGCATTTT. As protein: CATGLAVSNQPQHF.

V is TRBV5-8 and J is TRBJ2-3, with 7 nucleotides matching TRBD1. Germline trimming cut 0 bases from V and 5 bases from J; bases unmatched to any gene: 3. CDR1 and CDR2 (germline): SGHTS, YDEGEE. There are 14 residues in the CDR3. CDR3 DNA sequence: TGTGCCAGCAGCTTGGGACAGGGTATAGATACGCAGTATTTT. Its protein is CASSLGQGIDTQYF. The variable domain in full, with the rest retrieved from reference TRBV5-8 and TRBJ2-3, is EAGVTQSPTHLIKTRGQQATLRCSPISGHTSVYWYQQALGLGLQFLLWYDEGEERNRGNFPPRFSGRQFPNYSSELNVNALELEDSALYLCASSLGQGIDTQYFGPGTRLTVL.

V gene TRBV5-1 combines with J gene TRBJ1-1, with TRBD1 identical over 8 bases. In germline, CDR1 is SGHRS, CDR2 YFSETQ. The CDR3 extends over 15 amino acids. V shed 2 bases and J 5 bases; nucleotides not matched to a gene: 8. In DNA, the CDR3 is TGCGCCAGCAGCTTATCAGGGGGCGCAGGGACTGAAGCTTTCTTT. This sequence encodes CASSLSGGAGTEAFF. Supplemented by reference TRBV5-1 and TRBJ1-1, the full variable domain reads KAGVTQTPRYLIKTRGQQVTLSCSPISGHRSVSWYQQTPGQGLQFLFEYFSETQRNKGNFPGRFSGRQFSNSRSEMNVSTLELGDSALYLCASSLSGGAGTEAFFGQGTRLTVV.

This CDR3 reads CASSPNRENTEAFF. The CDR3 region has the DNA TGTGCCAGCAGCCCAAACAGAGAGAACACTGAAGCTTTCTTT. This sequence joins TRBV4-2 and TRBJ1-1; no reliable D call. Trimming pared 4 bases from V and 1 base from J, leaving 10 bases between. The CDR3 is 14 amino acids. Germline V lookup: CDR1 LGHNA, CDR2 YNFKEQ.

The V gene is TRBV4-2, the J gene TRBJ2-7; 14 bases agree with TRBD2. The germline gives CDR1 LGHNA, CDR2 YNFKEQ. The CDR3 consists of 16 residues. V shed 2 bases and J 6 bases; nucleotides not matched to a gene: 6. The CDR3 region has the DNA TGTGCCAGCAGCCAAAGAACCGGACTAGCGGGGGGCGAGCAGTACTTC. It codes for CASSQRTGLAGGEQYF.

The chain has TRBV15 and TRBJ2-4, with D perhaps TRBD1 (7 bases). With 0 bases removed from V and 1 base from J, the gap between germline ends came to 22 bases. This CDR3 is built from 20 residues. Germline V lookup: CDR1 LNHNV, CDR2 YYDKDF (reference sequence). CDR3 residues: CATSREVGAAPGGAKNIQYF. The CDR3 nucleotides read TGTGCCACCAGCAGAGAAGTAGGAGCGGCCCCAGGGGGGGCCAAAAACATTCAGTACTTC.

The chain links TRBV5-1 to TRBJ1-1; D unclear. V shed 4 bases and J shed 5 bases, with 12 bases lying between them. Germline V gene lookup returns CDR1 SGHRS and CDR2 YFSETQ. This CDR3 comprises 13 residues. The CDR3 DNA is TGCGCCAGCAGCCCTATGGGGAGTACTGAAGCTTTCTTT. The encoded protein is CASSPMGSTEAFF.